The present T cell receptor (beta chain) was sequenced within a study of shared clonotypes between healthy human individuals. Germline loops: CDR1 MNHEY, CDR2 SVGAGI. Deletions cut 10 bases from V and 7 bases from J, with 7 bases between. The CDR3 length is 9 residues. The assay was immunoSEQ multiplex PCR, and TCRdb's table has in-frame clones only and misses some. Of some 2 million clones listed, 85% to 95% are singletons. This TCR came from a young man in good health. The chain is built from TRBV6-5 and TRBJ1-1; no reliable D call. Source material: naive CD4+ T cells sorted from blood. The subset denotes: CD45RA+ positively selected. The CDR3 spells CATVFEAFF. The CDR3 region has the DNA TGTGCCACGGTTTTTGAAGCTTTCTTT.